This TCR beta chain stems from a study of memory CD8 T cells in hepatitis C reinfection. Overall study: Peak reinfection sampling occurred 3 to 8 weeks after detected reinfection.

Sequenced by immunoSEQ multiplex PCR; TCRdb stores in-frame clones only, minus some. The table has 40,000 to 45,000 clones, 88% seen once. Sample time point: peak reinfection, 3 to 8 weeks after reinfection detection. The sorted cells went straight to TCR sequencing with no prior in vitro expansion. People who inject drugs from Montreal's HEPCO study were the donors. V was clipped by 6 bases and J by 8 bases; unmatched bases: 10. CDR3 size: 14 residues. Germline V gene sequence: CDR1 SGHTA, CDR2 FQGTGA. The sample consisted of naive CD8+ T cells sorted from blood. The clonotype comes from a man between 18 and 29 years old with hepatitis C virus infection. This chain connects TRBV7-3 to TRBJ2-1, with TRBD2 matching 7 bases. Here the CDR3 DNA reads TGTGCCAGCAGTCTGACAGCGGGGTTCGATGAGCAGTTCTTC. Residues: CASSLTAGFDEQFF.